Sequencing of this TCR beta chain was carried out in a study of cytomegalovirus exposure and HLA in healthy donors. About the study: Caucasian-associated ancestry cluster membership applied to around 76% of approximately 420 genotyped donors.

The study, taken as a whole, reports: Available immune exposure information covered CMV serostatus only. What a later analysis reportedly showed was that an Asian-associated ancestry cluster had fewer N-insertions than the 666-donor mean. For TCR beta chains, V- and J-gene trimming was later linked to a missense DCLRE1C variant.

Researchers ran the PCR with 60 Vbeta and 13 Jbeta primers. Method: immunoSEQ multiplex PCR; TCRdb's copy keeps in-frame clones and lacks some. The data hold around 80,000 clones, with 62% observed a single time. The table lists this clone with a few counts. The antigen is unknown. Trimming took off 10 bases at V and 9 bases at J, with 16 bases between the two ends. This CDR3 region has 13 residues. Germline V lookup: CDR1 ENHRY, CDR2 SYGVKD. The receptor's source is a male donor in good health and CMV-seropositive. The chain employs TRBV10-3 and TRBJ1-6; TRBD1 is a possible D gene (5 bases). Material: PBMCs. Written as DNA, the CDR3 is TGTGCCACAGCCGGGATCGGGGGTTCACCCCTCCACTTT. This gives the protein CATAGIGGSPLHF.